The 5 T cell receptor beta chains reported below all come from one sample, sequenced in a study of human thymus T cells. The protocol was immunoSEQ multiplex PCR, while the TCRdb copy is restricted to in-frame clones and leaves out a portion. The data show 120,000 or so clones, with 90% to 95% seen just once and roughly 0.024% held by the top ten. Resections obtained during corrective heart surgery supplied the thymus tissue. The sample comprised thymus tissue. Receptor source: a boy less than two years old with a congenital heart defect but otherwise immunologically healthy.

The rearrangement joins TRBV28 to TRBJ1-1; tentatively, D is TRBD1 (6 bases). The CDR3 contains 17 residues. Germline values: CDR1 MDHEN, CDR2 SYDVKM. V shed 6 bases and J shed 0 bases, with 20 bases lying between them. The CDR3 DNA sequence: TGTGCCAGCAGCGCCCGAGAATTGACAGGCCTGAACACTGAAGCTTTCTTT. Translating it yields CASSARELTGLNTEAFF.

The chain recombines TRBV11-3 with TRBJ2-1; D not resolved. The V gene's germline CDR1 is SGHNT and CDR2 YENEEA. Trimming removed 5 bases from V and 7 bases from J, with 9 bases in between. The CDR3 runs 12 residues. The CDR3 DNA follows: TGTGCCAGCAGCCCCGGGTCGAATGAGCAGTTCTTC. The encoded protein is CASSPGSNEQFF.

The chain combines TRBV18 with TRBJ2-3; tentative D call: TRBD2 (6 bases). This CDR3 comprises 15 residues. V dropped 5 bases and J dropped 6 bases, with 18 bases sitting between them. Germline V gene lookup returns CDR1 KGHSH and CDR2 LQKENI. The CDR3 loop is CASSTGPGGADTQYF. In DNA form, the CDR3 reads TGTGCCAGCTCAACCGGACCGGGCGGGGCGGATACGCAGTATTTT.

The chain combines TRBV6-5 with TRBJ2-7; 13 bases map to TRBD2. V shed 5 bases, J shed 2 bases, and the junction held 3 bases outside the gene matches. CDR1 and CDR2 (germline): MNHEY, SVGAGI. The CDR3 extends over 15 amino acids. The CDR3 nucleotides are TGTGCCAGCAGTGCGACTAGCGGGGGGCCCTACGAGCAGTACTTC. It encodes CASSATSGGPYEQYF.

CDR3 sequence reads: CASRRGGSQETQYF. Here the CDR3 DNA reads TGTGCCAGCAGACGGGGGGGCAGCCAAGAGACCCAGTACTTC. This chain links TRBV28 with TRBJ2-5; 8 bases map to TRBD2. Germline lookup yields CDR1 MDHEN and CDR2 SYDVKM. The junction had 4 bases not matched to a gene; V was cut back by 6 bases and J by 1 base. CDR3 length equals 14 residues. The variable domain in full, completed from reference TRBV28 and TRBJ2-5, reads DVKVTQSSRYLVKRTGEKVFLECVQDMDHENMFWYRQDPGLGLRLIYFSYDVKMKEKGDIPEGYSVSREKKERFSLILESASTNQTSMYLCASRRGGSQETQYFGPGTRLLVL.